Sequencing of this TCR beta chain was carried out in a study of monozygotic twins with inflammatory bowel disease. Study-wide findings and caveats: The inverse Simpson measure of TCRbeta diversity was lower in IBD patients than in healthy co-twins.

Blood samples of 2 to 2.5 ml were drawn from every donor. This CDR3 is built from 15 residues. Germline-derived CDR1 and CDR2 are LGHNA and YSLEER. A template switching step added UMIs, each with a 6-nucleotide sample barcode. Two nested PCRs, run for roughly 17 and 9 cycles, were applied to TCRalpha and TCRbeta cDNA. TCRdb re-called the 5' RACE reads; one entry per CDR3 protein, DNA not given. The listing contains approximately 330,000 distinct CDR3 sequences. For this clonotype: The target antigen is unknown.

Sequenced input: blood. The genes are TRBV4-3 and TRBJ2-7. The clonotype comes from a human donor with ulcerative colitis or Crohn's disease, or a healthy co-twin of an affected twin (not recorded which). The CDR3 is CASSLSKDTDYEQYF.